Below, one TCR beta chain is given with its context. What it binds is unknown. This specimen belongs to a study of glioma-infiltrating T cells after dendritic cell vaccination. Study-level findings and limits: Survival was not directly related to TCR clonality in these patients.

Profiling relied on immunoSEQ multiplex PCR, and the TCRdb table lists in-frame clones only, not all of them. The sample carries approximately 64,000 clones, more than 75% recorded once. The TCR comes from a human donor with glioblastoma. Here the sequenced sample was blood, taken before dendritic cell vaccination.

CDR3 amino acids: CASSLLDRGEYTF. For the CDR3, the DNA is TGTGCCAGCAGCTTATTAGACAGGGGGGAATACACCTTC. The chain is built from TRBV7-9 and TRBJ1-2, with TRBD1 matching over 9 bases. The V gene end was trimmed by 2 bases and the J gene end by 11 bases; junction bases not matched to a gene: 6. The germline V gene encodes CDR1 SEHNR and CDR2 FQNEAQ (reference sequence). The CDR3 contains 13 residues.